These 28 T cell receptor beta chains were sequenced from one sample in a study of cytomegalovirus exposure and HLA in healthy donors. Profiled with immunoSEQ multiplex PCR; TCRdb holds only in-frame clones, not every one. This sample has around 250,000 clones, with about 90% found just once. The sample was PBMCs. These receptors all come from a woman under 30 in good health and CMV-seronegative.

The chain recombines TRBV29-1 with TRBJ1-5, with no clear D. V lost 4 bases to trimming and J lost 0 bases, with 13 bases between them. Germline CDR1 SQVTM, CDR2 ANQGSEA. This CDR3 has 15 residues. This CDR3 is CSVGATGNSNQPQHF. CDR3 DNA: TGCAGCGTTGGCGCTACCGGGAATAGCAATCAGCCCCAGCATTTT.

The chain couples TRBV6-5 to TRBJ1-2, with D possibly matching TRBD1 (6 bases). Germline CDR1 is MNHEY and CDR2 is SVGAGI. Trimming pared 0 bases from V and 7 bases from J, leaving 18 bases between. The CDR3 totals 16 residues. For the CDR3, the DNA is TGTGCCAGCAGTTACTCGGTGTACGGGGGGGCGTTTGGCTACACCTTC. Encoded protein: CASSYSVYGGAFGYTF.

This chain joins TRBV18 and TRBJ1-6; TRBD1 is a possible D gene (5 bases). Trimming removed 5 bases from V and 5 bases from J, with 10 bases in between. The germline gives CDR1 KGHSH, CDR2 LQKENI. The CDR3 has 14 residues. This CDR3 reads CASSIQVDNSPLHF. CDR3 bases: TGTGCCAGCTCAATACAGGTAGATAATTCACCCCTCCACTTT.

V is TRBV6-1 and J is TRBJ1-6; 9 positions match TRBD1. The V gene end was trimmed by 1 base and the J gene end by 7 bases; junction bases not matched to a gene: 5. Germline values: CDR1 MNHNS, CDR2 SASEGT. CDR3 length equals 16 residues. The DNA of the CDR3 is TGTGCCAGCAGTGAAGTTGAGGGACAGGGAAATTCACCCCTCCACTTT. Amino acids: CASSEVEGQGNSPLHF.

The V call is TRBV29-1, the J call TRBJ1-2; a possible D gene is TRBD1 (5 bases). CDR1 SQVTM and CDR2 ANQGSEA come from the germline V gene. This CDR3 region has 11 residues. Trimming took off 5 bases at V and 5 bases at J, with 9 bases between the two ends. CDR3: CSVLQVYGYTF. The CDR3 coding sequence is TGCAGCGTTTTACAGGTATATGGCTACACCTTC.

This clone is a singleton in its sample. The gene calls are TRBV20-1 and TRBJ1-1; no definite D call. This CDR3 spans 11 amino acids. Germline loops: CDR1 DFQATT, CDR2 SNEGSKA (reference sequence). V dropped 6 bases and J dropped 7 bases, with 12 bases sitting between them. The CDR3 protein is CSAEWTLEAFF. The CDR3 DNA sequence: TGCAGTGCGGAATGGACTCTTGAAGCTTTCTTT.

With regard to this clone: Other DNA variants within this sample encode the same CDR3. V gene TRBV4-3 combines with J gene TRBJ1-6; D might be TRBD1 (6 bases). The CDR3 length is 14 residues. V lost 2 bases and J 7 bases, leaving 9 bases between the germline ends. The germline V gene encodes CDR1 LGHNA and CDR2 YSLEER. CDR3 bases: TGCGCCAGCAGCCAACCGGGACAAAATTCACCCCTCCACTTT. Translating it yields CASSQPGQNSPLHF.

Turning to this clone: Distinct nucleotide sequences in the sample also encode this CDR3. This rearrangement joins TRBV9 to TRBJ1-1; a possible D gene is TRBD1 (5 bases). The CDR3 contains 14 residues. Germline loops: CDR1 SGDLS, CDR2 YYNGEE. Trimming shortened V by 3 bases and J by 1 base, and 10 bases separated the two germline ends. The CDR3 DNA reads TGTGCCAGCAGCGCCGGCGGGGGGAACACTGAAGCTTTCTTT. This encodes CASSAGGGNTEAFF.

This rearrangement joins TRBV29-1 to TRBJ2-1; D unclear. V dropped 4 bases and J dropped 4 bases, with 14 bases sitting between them. Germline-derived CDR1 and CDR2 are SQVTM and ANQGSEA. The CDR3 consists of 14 residues. The chain's CDR3 is CSVAAQAGYNEQFF. The CDR3 nucleotides read TGCAGCGTTGCGGCCCAAGCAGGTTACAATGAGCAGTTCTTC.

The chain employs TRBV7-8 and TRBJ2-5, with 8 positions matching TRBD1. The germline gives CDR1 SGHVS, CDR2 FQNEAQ. This CDR3 is built from 16 residues. V dropped 5 bases and J dropped 2; count of bases not matched to a gene: 10. The CDR3 here is CASSDKRRTGQETQYF. CDR3 nucleotide sequence: TGTGCCAGCAGCGATAAGAGACGGACAGGGCAAGAGACCCAGTACTTC.

V usage is TRBV5-1 and J usage is TRBJ2-1; D uncertain. The V end lost 0 bases, the J end lost 6 bases, and 10 bases lay between the germline ends. The CDR3 runs to 14 residues. The germline gives CDR1 SGHRS, CDR2 YFSETQ. Here the CDR3 reads CASSLERASNEQFF. The CDR3 region has the DNA TGCGCCAGCAGCTTGGAGCGAGCTAGCAATGAGCAGTTCTTC.

J is TRBJ2-7 and V is TRBV10-2; TRBD2 agrees at 8 bases. The V segment lost 0 bases and the J segment 4 bases; nucleotides outside the gene matches: 5. Germline values: CDR1 WSHSY, CDR2 SAAADI. The CDR3 consists of 15 residues. The CDR3 loop reads CASSESASGPYEQYV. The CDR3 bases are TGCGCCAGCAGTGAGTCGGCTAGCGGGCCTTACGAGCAGTACGTC.

V usage is TRBV10-3 and J usage is TRBJ2-7; a weak D match, TRBD1 (5 bases). From germline, CDR1 is ENHRY and CDR2 SYGVKD. CDR3 size: 14 residues. The V and J ends lost 0 bases and 5 bases respectively, with 11 bases between them. CDR3 sequence: CAISESRTFHEQYF. The CDR3 region has the DNA TGTGCCATCAGTGAGTCACGGACATTCCACGAGCAGTACTTC.

This clone was recorded only once. The rearrangement joins TRBV2 to TRBJ1-5, with D possibly TRBD1 on 5 matching bases. V lost 4 bases, J lost 6 bases, and 13 bases lay in between. There are 14 residues in the CDR3. Germline V gives CDR1 SNHLY, CDR2 FYNNEI. CDR3 bases: TGTGCCAGCAGTGGCGGACACCTAGTTCAGCCCCAGCATTTT. The encoded protein is CASSGGHLVQPQHF.

V usage is TRBV29-1 and J usage is TRBJ1-2; D remains ambiguous. CDR1 and CDR2 (germline): SQVTM, ANQGSEA. Trimming shortened V by 2 bases and J by 8 bases, and 15 bases separated the two germline ends. The CDR3 contains 13 residues. The CDR3: CSVEPTTRGGYTF. In DNA form, the CDR3 reads TGCAGCGTTGAACCCACTACAAGAGGGGGCTACACCTTC.

In this sample, this clone turned up a few times. This chain links TRBV7-2 with TRBJ2-1; TRBD2 aligns across 12 bases. V was pared by 4 bases and J by 7 bases, with 8 bases of the junction left unmatched. From germline, CDR1 is SGHTA and CDR2 FQGNSA. The CDR3 extends over 16 amino acids. CDR3 sequence reads: CASSWPLAGGTNEQFF. The CDR3 coding sequence is TGTGCCAGCAGCTGGCCCCTAGCGGGGGGGACGAATGAGCAGTTCTTC.

The CDR3 loop is CASSPTGAGNQPQHF. The CDR3 DNA sequence: TGTGCCAGTAGCCCCACAGGGGCCGGCAATCAGCCCCAGCATTTT. The genes are TRBV19 and TRBJ1-5; 7 nucleotides match TRBD1. Germline CDR1 and CDR2: LNHDA and SQIVND (reference sequence). The CDR3 spans 15 residues. Losses at the gene ends were 6 bases for V and 2 bases for J; bases not matched to a gene: 7.

The chain recombines TRBV28 with TRBJ2-1, with D possibly being TRBD2 (6 bases). Trimming left V 8 bases short and J 8 bases short, with 19 bases between. The germline CDR1 and CDR2 sequences are MDHEN and SYDVKM. The CDR3 runs to 14 residues. The CDR3, as DNA: TGTGCCAGCGCCCCTCGGGAGTCGTGGGATGAGCAGTTCTTC. This gives the protein CASAPRESWDEQFF.

The chain couples TRBV28 to TRBJ2-2; D is possibly TRBD1 (5 bases). The length of the CDR3 is 18 residues. Trimming removed 3 bases from V and 5 bases from J, with 22 bases in between. Germline lookup yields CDR1 MDHEN and CDR2 SYDVKM. CDR3 coding DNA: TGTGCCAGCAGTTTGCCCCAGGGTCGACCCGGTAAGACCGGGGAGCTGTTTTTT. As protein: CASSLPQGRPGKTGELFF.

This clone was detected only a few times. This sequence joins TRBV27 and TRBJ1-2, with 8 bases fitting TRBD1. The CDR3 is 15 residues long. From germline, CDR1 is MNHEY and CDR2 SMNVEV (reference sequence). The V segment lost 1 base and the J segment 4 bases; nucleotides outside the gene matches: 5. CDR3 in amino acids: CASSLWAGGTYGYTF. CDR3 nucleotide sequence: TGTGCCAGCAGTTTATGGGCAGGGGGCACCTATGGCTACACCTTC.

The chain employs TRBV4-3 and TRBJ1-1; TRBD1 matches at 7 bases. J lost 1 base, V lost 0 bases, and 5 bases had no gene match. CDR3 length equals 16 residues. Looked up from germline, CDR1 is LGHNA and CDR2 is YSLEER. The CDR3 DNA is TGCGCCAGCAGCCAAGATCACGGGGACAGGAACACTGAAGCTTTCTTT. The encoded protein is CASSQDHGDRNTEAFF.

The rearrangement links TRBV21-1 to TRBJ2-7; TRBD1, the table's D call, lacks a check against the DNA. TRBV21-1 is deemed a pseudogene. This CDR3 is built from 13 residues. The CDR3 sequence: CASSKGQSYEQYV. CDR3 bases: TGTGCCAGCAGCAAGGGGCAGTCCTACGAGCAGTACGTC.

The chain combines TRBV9 with TRBJ2-1, with D maybe TRBD1 (7 bases). V was trimmed by 0 bases and J by 7 bases, leaving 20 bases between them. CDR3 length equals 17 residues. CDR1 and CDR2 from the germline V gene are SGDLS and YYNGEE. In nucleotides, the CDR3 is TGTGCCAGCAGCGTAGCTCCAGTGCAGGGGGGTTCGAATGAGCAGTTCTTC. It encodes CASSVAPVQGGSNEQFF.

The chain has TRBV11-2 and TRBJ1-2, with D unresolved. The germline V gene has CDR1 SGHAT and CDR2 FQNNGV. This CDR3 spans 13 amino acids. The V and J ends lost 3 bases and 4 bases respectively, with 9 bases between them. The DNA for the CDR3 is TGTGCCAGCAGCTTTGGCTGGTTCTATGGCTACACCTTC. Residues: CASSFGWFYGYTF.

The rearrangement links TRBV4-2 to TRBJ1-5, with a tentative D call TRBD1 (5 bases). There are 17 residues in the CDR3. The germline gives CDR1 LGHNA, CDR2 YNFKEQ. Between the trimmed V and J ends, which lost 5 bases and 6 bases, there was a span of 23 bases. The CDR3 DNA is TGTGCCAGCAGCAGGGGTATAGGGAAGACAGATGGTCAGCCCCAGCATTTT. Residues: CASSRGIGKTDGQPQHF.

This sequence joins TRBV28 and TRBJ2-7; 7 bases agree with TRBD2. Looked up from germline, CDR1 is MDHEN and CDR2 is SYDVKM. The CDR3 extends over 16 amino acids. The ends lost 6 bases at V and 6 bases at J; junction bases unmatched: 17. The CDR3 sequence: CASSPVGGSLRFEQYV. The CDR3 region has the DNA TGTGCCAGCAGCCCAGTGGGGGGGAGCCTTCGGTTCGAGCAGTACGTC.

The chain is built from TRBV18 and TRBJ2-3; D ambiguous. The CDR3 has 15 residues. CDR1 is KGHSH, CDR2 LQKENI, per germline. Between the trimmed V and J ends, which lost 2 bases and 6 bases, there was a span of 15 bases. The CDR3 DNA is TGTGCCAGCTCACCATGGAGTGCAGTTGCGGATACGCAGTATTTT. Its translation is CASSPWSAVADTQYF. Based on the CDR3 plus reference TRBV18 and TRBJ2-3, the full variable domain is NAGVMQNPRHLVRRRGQEARLRCSPMKGHSHVYWYRQLPEEGLKFMVYLQKENIIDESGMPKERFSAEFPKEGPSILRIQQVVRGDSAAYFCASSPWSAVADTQYFGPGTRLTVL.

This chain uses TRBV5-6 with TRBJ1-2, with D perhaps TRBD1 (5 bases). Trimming took 3 bases from V and 4 from J, leaving 13 bases between them. CDR3 length equals 14 residues. Germline loops: CDR1 SGHDT, CDR2 YYEEEE. This chain's CDR3 is CASSSPRRVYGYTF. As DNA, the CDR3 is TGTGCCAGCAGCTCCCCTCGCAGGGTCTATGGCTACACCTTC.